One and the same sample provided the 25 T cell receptor beta chains below, sequenced in a study of response to subunit inactivated influenza vaccine. TCRdb recomputed calls from the RT-PCR reads with MiXCR, one row per CDR3 protein. The table shows approximately 680,000 distinct CDR3 sequences, with around 14% occurring only once. Sample: PBMCs from blood, taken about 12 days after vaccination. Receptors were obtained from a man aged 50 or older who received an inactivated influenza vaccine.

This clonotype has a handful of counts. The V and J genes are TRBV3-1 and TRBJ2-3, with 13 bases fitting TRBD2. The ends lost 10 bases at V and 1 base at J; junction bases unmatched: 11. This CDR3 is 17 amino acids long. Germline CDR1 is LGHDT and CDR2 is YNNKEL (reference sequence). The DNA for the CDR3 is TGTGCCAAGACCGGGACTAGCGGGATGTCTTGCACAGATACGCAGTATTTT. Amino acids: CAKTGTSGMSCTDTQYF.

V is TRBV6-2 or TRBV6-3 and J is TRBJ2-3; 10 positions match TRBD2. Germline lookup yields CDR1 MNHEY and CDR2 SVGEGT. V shed 1 base and J 2 bases; nucleotides not matched to a gene: 15. The CDR3 extends over 20 amino acids. DNA of the CDR3: TGTGCCAGCAGTTACTTATTGTCGGCGCTAGCGGGGGAACCCACAGATACGCAGTATTTT. This gives the protein CASSYLLSALAGEPTDTQYF.

This clonotype has only a few counts. The rearrangement uses TRBV4-1 and TRBJ2-7; possible D gene TRBD2, 7 bases. V lost 3 bases and J lost 2, with 17 bases in between. Germline CDR1 and CDR2: MGHRA and YSYEKL. This CDR3 comprises 16 residues. The CDR3 spells CASSHGGAGVPYEQYF. The CDR3 DNA reads TGCGCCAGCAGCCATGGGGGGGCAGGGGTCCCCTACGAGCAGTACTTC.

The chain couples TRBV18 to TRBJ2-3, with D possibly matching TRBD2 (6 bases). Trimming shortened V by 3 bases and J by 4 bases, and 14 bases separated the two germline ends. This CDR3 has 15 amino acids. Germline V gives CDR1 KGHSH, CDR2 LQKENI. CDR3 residues: CASSPGRGRSDTQYF. CDR3 sequence (DNA): TGTGCCAGCTCACCCGGCCGGGGGAGGTCAGATACGCAGTATTTT.

V is TRBV4-3 and J is TRBJ2-7; TRBD1 aligns across 9 bases. V shed 4 bases, J shed 3 bases, and the junction held 7 bases outside the gene matches. Germline V gene data show CDR1 as LGHNA and CDR2 as YSLEER. The CDR3 has 15 amino acids. CDR3 bases: TGCGCCAGCAGCCCTTCCGTGACAGGGGGCTACGAGCAGTACTTC. Encoded protein: CASSPSVTGGYEQYF.

This chain uses TRBV6-1 with TRBJ1-6; D possibly corresponds to TRBD1 (6 bases). Trimming shortened V by 3 bases and J by 7 bases, and 16 bases separated the two germline ends. In germline, CDR1 is MNHNS, CDR2 SASEGT. This CDR3 is 16 amino acids long. The CDR3 protein is CASSDQPQGGNSPLHF. Here the CDR3 DNA reads TGTGCCAGCAGTGACCAACCCCAAGGGGGGAATTCACCCCTCCACTTT.

This chain connects TRBV21-1 to TRBJ2-7. TRBV21-1 is classified as a pseudogene. The CDR3 totals 15 residues. The CDR3 loop is CASSKIAEDGYEQYF. CDR3 nucleotide sequence: TGTGCCAGCAGCAAAATCGCTGAGGACGGATACGAGCAGTACTTC.

This clonotype was picked up a small number of times. The chain uses TRBV20-1 and TRBJ2-1; possible D gene TRBD1, 5 bases. V lost 3 bases and J 12 bases, leaving 9 bases between the germline ends. The V gene's germline CDR1 is DFQATT and CDR2 SNEGSKA (reference sequence). This CDR3 has 10 amino acids. The CDR3 nucleotides read TGCAGTGCTAGCAGGGAAGGGCAGTTCTTC. Translated, it gives CSASREGQFF.

This clonotype was counted many times. The V gene is TRBV12-3 or TRBV12-4, the J gene TRBJ1-5; 12 nucleotides match TRBD1. The CDR3 length is 20 residues. The V segment lost 6 bases and the J segment 2 bases; nucleotides outside the gene matches: 17. The CDR3, as DNA: TGTGCCAGCAGATCCCCCCTTCCGGGACAGGGGGCAATTGGCAATCAGCCCCAGCATTTT. Protein sequence: CASRSPLPGQGAIGNQPQHF.

This clonotype showed up just a few times. The J gene is TRBJ2-3, the V gene TRBV20-1; 9 bases line up with TRBD2. The CDR3 extends over 13 amino acids. CDR1 DFQATT and CDR2 SNEGSKA come from the germline V gene (reference sequence). The CDR3 DNA follows: TGCAGCTCCTCTAGCGGGGCGAAAGATACGCAGTATTTT. Protein: CSSSSGAKDTQYF.

This clonotype appeared a few times. The J gene is TRBJ2-7, the V gene TRBV5-5, with D possibly matching TRBD2 (6 bases). Trimming took off 2 bases at V and 0 bases at J, with 21 bases between the two ends. The germline gives CDR1 SGHKS, CDR2 YYEKEE (reference sequence). This CDR3 region has 18 residues. Here the CDR3 reads CASSLVSGAGLGSYEQYF. Written as DNA, the CDR3 is TGTGCCAGCAGCTTAGTGAGTGGGGCGGGATTGGGCTCCTACGAGCAGTACTTC.

This clonotype was observed a handful of times. The V gene is TRBV20-1, the J gene TRBJ1-2; D gene uncertain. The V gene lost 0 bases and the J gene lost 1 base, with 6 bases spanning the gap. The CDR3 is made up of 13 amino acids. Germline CDR1 is DFQATT and CDR2 is SNEGSKA (reference sequence). In DNA form, the CDR3 reads TGCAGTGCTAGAGAACGCTTTAACTATGGCTACACCTTC. Its protein product is CSARERFNYGYTF.

This clonotype was recorded many times. The V call is TRBV5-1, the J call TRBJ2-3; 10 nucleotides agree with TRBD2. Trimming took 5 bases from V and 7 from J; bases not matched to a gene: 16. Germline V gene sequence: CDR1 SGHRS, CDR2 YFSETQ. CDR3 size: 17 residues. The CDR3 protein is CASSLNWASGSTYTQYF. The CDR3 nucleotides are TGCGCCAGCAGTCTCAATTGGGCTAGCGGGAGTACGTATACGCAGTATTTT.

A few counts support this clonotype. The chain is built from TRBV24-1 and TRBJ2-1; D might be TRBD2 (6 bases). The CDR3 runs 16 residues. The germline V gene has CDR1 KGHDR and CDR2 SFDVKD. V was cut by 3 bases and J by 6 bases, with 17 bases left in between. Here the CDR3 DNA reads TGTGCCACCAGTGATGAACCGGGACTTAGAGGCAATGAGCAGTTCTTC. Amino acids: CATSDEPGLRGNEQFF.

This clonotype was found a few times. The gene calls are TRBV28 and TRBJ2-2; D is perhaps TRBD1 (6 bases). CDR3 size: 14 residues. Germline V gives CDR1 MDHEN, CDR2 SYDVKM. Trimming cost V 4 bases and J 8 bases, with 14 bases left between them. The DNA for the CDR3 is TGTGCCAGCAGTTCCGGTCCAGGGGCTGGGGAGCTGTTTTTT. Protein product: CASSSGPGAGELFF.

In its sample, this clonotype was seen many times. The chain is built from TRBV6-5 and TRBJ2-1; 15 bases agree with TRBD2. Losses at the gene ends were 2 bases for V and 7 bases for J; bases not matched to a gene: 6. The CDR3 sequence is 17 residues long. CDR1 and CDR2 (germline): MNHEY, SVGAGI. The CDR3 DNA is TGTGCCAGCAGTTACCCCTCGGGGACTAGCGGGGGGAATGAGCAGTTCTTC. Translated: CASSYPSGTSGGNEQFF.

CDR3 in DNA: TGTGCCAGCAGTGGCCTAGCGGCATCCTACGAGCAGTACTTC. This encodes CASSGLAASYEQYF. The J gene is TRBJ2-7, the V gene TRBV25-1, with 7 bases that match TRBD2. The J segment lost 1 base and the V segment lost 4 bases, leaving 4 bases of the junction unmatched. CDR1 is MGHDK, CDR2 SYGVNS, per germline. The CDR3 totals 14 residues.

This clonotype came up a few times. The chain uses TRBV29-1 and TRBJ2-3, with 10 bases lining up with TRBD2. The trim removed 6 bases at V and 5 bases at J, leaving 8 bases unmatched. The length of the CDR3 is 14 residues. Germline CDR1 reads SQVTM; CDR2 reads ANQGSEA. CDR3 residues: CSVAGTSEVDTQYF. In DNA, the CDR3 is TGCAGCGTCGCTGGGACTAGCGAGGTAGATACGCAGTATTTT.

This clonotype has only a few counts. J is TRBJ2-1 and V is TRBV20-1, with 10 bases matching TRBD2. The trim removed 4 bases at V and 7 bases at J, leaving 13 bases unmatched. Germline CDR1 and CDR2: DFQATT and SNEGSKA (reference sequence). This CDR3 spans 16 amino acids. The CDR3 region is CSATHILAGLYNEQFF. Here the CDR3 DNA reads TGCAGTGCTACCCACATACTAGCGGGATTGTATAATGAGCAGTTCTTC.

V usage is TRBV28 and J usage is TRBJ2-1; D perhaps matches TRBD1 (6 bases). The V end was cut by 2 bases, the J end by 9 bases, with 29 bases between. This CDR3 is 19 amino acids long. Germline CDR1 and CDR2: MDHEN and SYDVKM. CDR3 protein: CASSLSRGGGQLDNSEQFF. CDR3 bases: TGTGCCAGCAGTTTAAGCCGTGGGGGCGGGCAATTGGACAACTCTGAGCAGTTCTTC.

CDR3 sequence (DNA): TGCAGTGCTAGTCGTACAGGACTTCCCTACGAGCAGTACTTC. Protein: CSASRTGLPYEQYF. The rearrangement uses TRBV20-1 and TRBJ2-7; D tentatively fits TRBD1 or TRBD2 (5 bases each). Trimming cost V 3 bases and J 2 bases, with 14 bases left between them. The CDR3 contains 14 residues. Germline V CDR1 and CDR2: DFQATT, SNEGSKA (reference sequence).

The chain recombines TRBV29-1 with TRBJ2-1; 8 bases match TRBD1. The CDR3 covers 14 residues. The J segment lost 10 bases and the V segment lost 0 bases, leaving 8 bases of the junction unmatched. CDR1 and CDR2 from the germline V gene are SQVTM and ANQGSEA. DNA of the CDR3: TGCAGCGTTGAAGACCCGACGGACAGGGAGGAGCAGTTCTTC. Translation: CSVEDPTDREEQFF.

This clonotype was counted a few times. The rearrangement joins TRBV20-1 to TRBJ1-2; the match to TRBD1 covers 9 bases. J gave up 6 bases and V 3 bases, and 11 bases lay outside the gene matches. The germline V gene encodes CDR1 DFQATT and CDR2 SNEGSKA (reference sequence). The CDR3 runs to 15 residues. The CDR3 sequence: CSARGETGGEDGYTF. CDR3 in DNA: TGCAGTGCTAGGGGAGAGACAGGGGGGGAAGATGGCTACACCTTC.

V usage is TRBV5-1 and J usage is TRBJ2-5, with D uncertain. The CDR3 covers 14 residues. Germline lookup yields CDR1 SGHRS and CDR2 YFSETQ. The V end was cut by 2 bases, the J end by 5 bases, with 13 bases between. The DNA of the CDR3 is TGCGCCAGCAGCTTTAGACCTCTGGGTGAGACCCAGTACTTC. Amino acid sequence: CASSFRPLGETQYF.

This clonotype was counted ten times or more. CDR3 coding DNA: TGCGCCAGCAGGCTGACGGGGAACTACCAAGAGACCCAGTACTTC. It codes for CASRLTGNYQETQYF. The rearrangement links TRBV5-1 to TRBJ2-5, with D perhaps TRBD2 (5 bases). CDR1 SGHRS and CDR2 YFSETQ come from the germline V gene. V was cut by 5 bases and J by 0 bases, with 14 bases left in between. This CDR3 comprises 15 residues.